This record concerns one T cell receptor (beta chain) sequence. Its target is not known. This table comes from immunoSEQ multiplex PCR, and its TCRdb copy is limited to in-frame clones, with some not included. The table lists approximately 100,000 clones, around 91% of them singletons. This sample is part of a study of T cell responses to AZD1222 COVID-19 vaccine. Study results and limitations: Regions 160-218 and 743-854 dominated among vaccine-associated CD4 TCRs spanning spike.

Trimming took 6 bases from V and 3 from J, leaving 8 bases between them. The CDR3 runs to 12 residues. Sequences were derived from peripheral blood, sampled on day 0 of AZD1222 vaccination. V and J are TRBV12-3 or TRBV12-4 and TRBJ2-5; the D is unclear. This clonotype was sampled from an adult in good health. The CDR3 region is CASRRMEETQYF. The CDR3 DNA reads TGTGCCAGCAGGAGGATGGAAGAGACCCAGTACTTC.